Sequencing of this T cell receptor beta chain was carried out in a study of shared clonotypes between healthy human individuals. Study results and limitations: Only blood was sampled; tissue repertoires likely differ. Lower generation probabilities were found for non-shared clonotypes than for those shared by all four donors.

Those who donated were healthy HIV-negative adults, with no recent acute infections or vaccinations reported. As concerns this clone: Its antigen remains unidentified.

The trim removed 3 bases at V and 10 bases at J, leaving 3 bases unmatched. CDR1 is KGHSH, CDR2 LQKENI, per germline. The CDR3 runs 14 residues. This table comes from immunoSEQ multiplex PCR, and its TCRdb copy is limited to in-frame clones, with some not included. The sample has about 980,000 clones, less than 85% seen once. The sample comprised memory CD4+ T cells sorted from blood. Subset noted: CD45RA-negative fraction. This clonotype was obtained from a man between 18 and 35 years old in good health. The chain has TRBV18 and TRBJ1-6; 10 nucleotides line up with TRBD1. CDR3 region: CASSPGTGVSPLHF. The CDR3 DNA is TGTGCCAGCTCACCCGGGACAGGGGTATCACCCCTCCACTTT.